This paragraph covers one T cell receptor (beta chain) sequence. Its antigen is unknown. Selected positively for CCR7 and CD45RO-negative, naive CD8 cells excluded terminally differentiated effector memory CD45RA+ cells. The data are from a study of shared clonotypes between healthy human individuals. V was pared by 0 bases and J by 4 bases, with 16 bases between. Looked up from germline, CDR1 is SEHNR and CDR2 is FQNEAQ (reference sequence). This CDR3 comprises 16 residues. Study results and limitations: Non-shared clonotypes showed lower generation probabilities than clonotypes common to all four donors. Four donors held about 5% of naive CD4 clonotypes in common.

Across several immunoSEQ plates, the genomic DNA of each subset was split evenly. In the original processing: In the immunoSEQ data, sequences were junction-only and lacked quality scores, so filtering differed. TCRdb's copy holds only in-frame clones and misses some; the assay was immunoSEQ multiplex PCR. Clone size and V and J calls were adopted from that table, with D and trimming inferred from the DNA. Among hundreds of thousands of clones listed, more than 95% were seen once. Sequences were obtained from naive CD8+ T cells sorted from blood. The chain joins TRBV7-9 to TRBJ2-7; D remains ambiguous. This receptor was obtained from a man aged 30 to 45 in good health. CDR3 loop: CASSLAGRGIRYEQYF. CDR3 sequence (DNA): TGTGCCAGCAGCTTAGCTGGGCGAGGAATTCGTTACGAGCAGTACTTC. The full variable domain, in which reference TRBV7-9 and TRBJ2-7 provide the parts outside the CDR3, is DTGVSQNPRHKITKRGQNVTFRCDPISEHNRLYWYRQTLGQGPEFLTYFQNEAQLEKSRLLSDRFSAERPKGSFSTLEIQRTEQGDSAMYLCASSLAGRGIRYEQYFGPGTRLTVT.